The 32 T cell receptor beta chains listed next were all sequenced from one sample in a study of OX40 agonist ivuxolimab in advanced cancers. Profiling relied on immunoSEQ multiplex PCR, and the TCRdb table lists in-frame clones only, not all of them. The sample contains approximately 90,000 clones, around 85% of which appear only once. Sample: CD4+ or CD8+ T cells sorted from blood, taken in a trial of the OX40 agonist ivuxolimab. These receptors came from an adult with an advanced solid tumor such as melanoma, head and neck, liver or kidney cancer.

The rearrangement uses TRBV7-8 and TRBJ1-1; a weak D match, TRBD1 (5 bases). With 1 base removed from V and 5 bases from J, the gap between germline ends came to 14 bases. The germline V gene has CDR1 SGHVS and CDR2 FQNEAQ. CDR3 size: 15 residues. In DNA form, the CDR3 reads TGTGCCAGCAGCTTAGGAGCGGGGCGAGGAACTGAAGCTTTCTTT. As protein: CASSLGAGRGTEAFF.

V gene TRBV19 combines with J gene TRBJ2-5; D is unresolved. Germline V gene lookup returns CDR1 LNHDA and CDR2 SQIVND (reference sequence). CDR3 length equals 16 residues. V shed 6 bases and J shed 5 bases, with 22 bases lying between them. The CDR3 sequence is CASSPRDGSGDETQYF. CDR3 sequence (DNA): TGTGCCAGTAGCCCTAGGGATGGCTCCGGAGACGAGACCCAGTACTTC.

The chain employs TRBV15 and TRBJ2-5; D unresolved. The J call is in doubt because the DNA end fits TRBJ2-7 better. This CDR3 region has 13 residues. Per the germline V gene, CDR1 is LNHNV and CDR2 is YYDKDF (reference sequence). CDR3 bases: TGTGCCACCAGAAACACGAACTCCTACGAGCAGTACTTC. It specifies CATRNTNSYEQYF.

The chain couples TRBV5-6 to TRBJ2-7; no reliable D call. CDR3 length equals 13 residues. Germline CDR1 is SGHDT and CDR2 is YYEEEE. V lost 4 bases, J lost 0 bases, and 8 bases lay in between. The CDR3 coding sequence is TGTGCCAGCAGCCCTAGGAGCTCCTACGAGCAGTACTTC. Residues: CASSPRSSYEQYF.

The CDR3 DNA sequence: TGTGCCAGCAGCCTAGGGGGTGGCGGCAAAAACATTCAGTACTTC. It specifies CASSLGGGGKNIQYF. The genes are TRBV7-3 and TRBJ2-4; perhaps TRBD1 as D (6 bases). The germline CDR1 and CDR2 sequences are SGHTA and FQGTGA. V was pared by 5 bases and J by 3 bases, with 14 bases between. This CDR3 has 15 amino acids.

The CDR3 is CASSVDLEGNEQFF. For the CDR3, the DNA is TGTGCCAGCAGCGTAGATTTAGAGGGCAATGAGCAGTTCTTC. The chain has TRBV9 and TRBJ2-1, with D maybe TRBD2 (5 bases). The V and J ends lost 0 bases and 6 bases respectively, with 10 bases between them. CDR1 and CDR2 from the germline V gene are SGDLS and YYNGEE. The CDR3 has 14 amino acids.

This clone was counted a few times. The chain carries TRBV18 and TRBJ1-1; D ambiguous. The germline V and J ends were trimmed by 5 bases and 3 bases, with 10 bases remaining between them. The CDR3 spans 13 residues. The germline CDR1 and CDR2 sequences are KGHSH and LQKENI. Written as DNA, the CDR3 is TGTGCCAGCTCATTGACCCGGGACACTGAAGCTTTCTTT. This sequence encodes CASSLTRDTEAFF.

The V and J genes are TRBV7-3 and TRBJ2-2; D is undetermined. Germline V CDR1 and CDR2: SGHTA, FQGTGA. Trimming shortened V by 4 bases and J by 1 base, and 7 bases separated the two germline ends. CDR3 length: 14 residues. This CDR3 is CASSSAGNTGELFF. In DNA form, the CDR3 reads TGTGCCAGCAGCTCTGCCGGGAACACCGGGGAGCTGTTTTTT.

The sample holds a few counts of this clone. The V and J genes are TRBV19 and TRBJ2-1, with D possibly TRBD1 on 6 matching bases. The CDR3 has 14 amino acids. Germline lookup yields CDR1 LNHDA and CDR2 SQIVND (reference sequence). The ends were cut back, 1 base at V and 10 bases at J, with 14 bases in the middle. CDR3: CASSIARTAPEQFF. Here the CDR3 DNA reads TGTGCCAGTAGTATAGCCCGGACAGCCCCAGAGCAGTTCTTC.

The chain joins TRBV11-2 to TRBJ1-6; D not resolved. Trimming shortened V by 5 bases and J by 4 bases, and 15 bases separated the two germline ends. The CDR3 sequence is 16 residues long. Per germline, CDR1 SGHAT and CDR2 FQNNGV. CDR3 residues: CASSPREGPYNSPLHF. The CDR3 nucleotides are TGTGCCAGCAGCCCCCGGGAAGGCCCTTATAATTCACCCCTCCACTTT.

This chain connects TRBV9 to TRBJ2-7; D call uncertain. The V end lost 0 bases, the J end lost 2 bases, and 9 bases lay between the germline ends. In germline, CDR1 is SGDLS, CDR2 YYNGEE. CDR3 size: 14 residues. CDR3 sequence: CASSVVNKTYEQYF. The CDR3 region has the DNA TGTGCCAGCAGCGTAGTAAACAAAACCTACGAGCAGTACTTC.

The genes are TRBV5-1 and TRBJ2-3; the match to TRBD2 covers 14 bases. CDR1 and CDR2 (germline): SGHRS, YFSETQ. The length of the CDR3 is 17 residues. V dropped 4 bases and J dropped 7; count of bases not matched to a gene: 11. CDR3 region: CASSRAGTSGSGHTQYF. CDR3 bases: TGCGCCAGCAGCCGGGCCGGGACTAGCGGGAGTGGGCATACGCAGTATTTT.

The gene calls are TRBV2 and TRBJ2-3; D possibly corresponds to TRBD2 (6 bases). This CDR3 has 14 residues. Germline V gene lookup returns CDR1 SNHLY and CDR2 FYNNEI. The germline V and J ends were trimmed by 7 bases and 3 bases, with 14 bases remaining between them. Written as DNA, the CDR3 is TGTGCCAGCACGGGAGTGGCTGGTACAGATACGCAGTATTTT. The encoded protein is CASTGVAGTDTQYF.

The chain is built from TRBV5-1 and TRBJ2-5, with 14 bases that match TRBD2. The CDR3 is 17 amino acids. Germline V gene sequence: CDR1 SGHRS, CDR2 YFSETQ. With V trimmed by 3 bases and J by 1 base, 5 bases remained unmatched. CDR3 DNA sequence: TGCGCCAGCAGCTCGGGACTAGCGGGAGTCATCCAAGAGACCCAGTACTTC. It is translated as CASSSGLAGVIQETQYF.

CDR3 sequence reads: CASSLGRQGRTSEAFF. The CDR3 DNA reads as TGTGCCAGCAGCTTAGGGCGACAGGGGCGGACTAGTGAAGCTTTCTTT. The V call is TRBV11-2, the J call TRBJ1-1; 8 nucleotides align to TRBD1. This CDR3 contains 16 residues. CDR1 is SGHAT and CDR2 is FQNNGV in the germline V gene. Trimming removed 1 base from V and 7 bases from J; junction bases left unmatched: 11.

CDR3 amino acids: CASSFDRGNYGYTF. The CDR3 coding sequence is TGCGCCAGCAGCTTTGACAGGGGGAACTATGGCTACACCTTC. This chain links TRBV5-1 with TRBJ1-2, with TRBD1 identical over 9 bases. Losses at the gene ends were 2 bases for V and 2 bases for J; bases not matched to a gene: 1. Germline V lookup: CDR1 SGHRS, CDR2 YFSETQ. The CDR3 runs to 14 residues.

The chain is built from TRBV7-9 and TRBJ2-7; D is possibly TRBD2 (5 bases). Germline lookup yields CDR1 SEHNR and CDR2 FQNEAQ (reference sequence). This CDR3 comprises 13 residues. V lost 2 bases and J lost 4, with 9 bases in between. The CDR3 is CASSLSGGYEQYF. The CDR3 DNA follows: TGTGCCAGCAGCTTAAGTGGAGGTTACGAGCAGTACTTC.

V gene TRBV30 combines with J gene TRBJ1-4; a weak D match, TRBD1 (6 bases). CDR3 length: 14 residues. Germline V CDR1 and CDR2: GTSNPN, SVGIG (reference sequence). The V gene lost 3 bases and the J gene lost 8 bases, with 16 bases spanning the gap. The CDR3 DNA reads TGTGCCTGGAGAAGACAGGTGAATGCGGAAAAACTGTTTTTT. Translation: CAWRRQVNAEKLFF.

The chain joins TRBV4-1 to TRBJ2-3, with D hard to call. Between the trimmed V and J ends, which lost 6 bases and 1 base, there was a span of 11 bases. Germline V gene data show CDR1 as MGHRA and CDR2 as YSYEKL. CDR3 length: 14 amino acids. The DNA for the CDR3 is TGCGCCAGCAGACGGGTCCAAGGCACAGATACGCAGTATTTT. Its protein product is CASRRVQGTDTQYF.

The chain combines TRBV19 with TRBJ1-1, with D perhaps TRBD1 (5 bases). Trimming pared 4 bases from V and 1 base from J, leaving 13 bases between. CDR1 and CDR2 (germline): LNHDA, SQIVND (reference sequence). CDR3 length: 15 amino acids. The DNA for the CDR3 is TGTGCCAGTAGTACTTCCGGGACCCCGAACACTGAAGCTTTCTTT. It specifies CASSTSGTPNTEAFF.

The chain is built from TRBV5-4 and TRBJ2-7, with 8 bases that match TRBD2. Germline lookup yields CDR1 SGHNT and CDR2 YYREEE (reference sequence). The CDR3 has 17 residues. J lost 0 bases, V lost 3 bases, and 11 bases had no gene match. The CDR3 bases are TGTGCCAGCAGCTCGCCGGGAGGGGCGGGGATCTCCTACGAGCAGTACTTC. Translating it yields CASSSPGGAGISYEQYF. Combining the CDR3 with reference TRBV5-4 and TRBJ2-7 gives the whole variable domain ETGVTQSPTHLIKTRGQQVTLRCSSQSGHNTVSWYQQALGQGPQFIFQYYREEENGRGNFPPRFSGLQFPNYSSELNVNALELDDSALYLCASSSPGGAGISYEQYFGPGTRLTVT.

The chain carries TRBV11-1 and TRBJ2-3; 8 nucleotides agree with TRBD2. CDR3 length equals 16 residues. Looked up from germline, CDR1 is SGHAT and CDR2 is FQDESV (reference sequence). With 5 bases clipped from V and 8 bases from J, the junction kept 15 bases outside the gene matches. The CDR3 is CASSPPSGGGIITQYF. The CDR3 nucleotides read TGTGCCAGCAGCCCGCCCAGCGGGGGAGGCATTATTACGCAGTATTTT.

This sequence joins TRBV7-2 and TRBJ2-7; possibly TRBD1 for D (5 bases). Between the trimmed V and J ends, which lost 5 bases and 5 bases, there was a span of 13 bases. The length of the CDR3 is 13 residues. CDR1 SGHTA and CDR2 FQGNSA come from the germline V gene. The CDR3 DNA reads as TGTGCCAGCAGCCCCCCCCAGGGAAACGAGCAGTACTTC. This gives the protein CASSPPQGNEQYF.

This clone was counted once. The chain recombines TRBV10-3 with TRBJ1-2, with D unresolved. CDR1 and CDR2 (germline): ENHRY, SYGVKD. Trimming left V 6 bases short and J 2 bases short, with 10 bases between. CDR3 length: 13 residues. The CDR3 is CAISLEGNYGYTF. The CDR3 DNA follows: TGTGCCATCAGCCTGGAGGGAAACTATGGCTACACCTTC.

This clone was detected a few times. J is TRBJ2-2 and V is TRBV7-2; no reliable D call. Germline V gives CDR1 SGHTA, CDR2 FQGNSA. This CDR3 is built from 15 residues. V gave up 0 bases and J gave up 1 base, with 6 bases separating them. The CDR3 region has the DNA TGTGCCAGCAGCTTAGCTACGGGGAACACCGGGGAGCTGTTTTTT. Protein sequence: CASSLATGNTGELFF.

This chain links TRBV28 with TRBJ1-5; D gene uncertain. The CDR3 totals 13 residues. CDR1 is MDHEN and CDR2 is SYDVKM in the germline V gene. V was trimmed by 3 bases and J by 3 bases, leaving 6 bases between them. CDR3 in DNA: TGTGCCAGCAGTTTGACCTACAATCAGCCCCAGCATTTT. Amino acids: CASSLTYNQPQHF.

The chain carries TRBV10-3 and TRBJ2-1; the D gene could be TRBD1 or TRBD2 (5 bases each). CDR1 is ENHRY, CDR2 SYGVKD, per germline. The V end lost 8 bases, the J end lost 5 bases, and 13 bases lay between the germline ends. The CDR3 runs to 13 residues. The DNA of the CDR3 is TGTGCCATCCGAGGGGATGTGAACAATGAGCAGTTCTTC. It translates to CAIRGDVNNEQFF.

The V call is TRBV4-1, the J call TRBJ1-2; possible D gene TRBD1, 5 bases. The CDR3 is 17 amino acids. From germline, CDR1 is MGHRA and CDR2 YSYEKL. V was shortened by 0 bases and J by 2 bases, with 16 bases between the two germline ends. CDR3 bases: TGCGCCAGCAGCCAAGAACCACCCGGGACTGGGAACTATGGCTACACCTTC. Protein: CASSQEPPGTGNYGYTF.

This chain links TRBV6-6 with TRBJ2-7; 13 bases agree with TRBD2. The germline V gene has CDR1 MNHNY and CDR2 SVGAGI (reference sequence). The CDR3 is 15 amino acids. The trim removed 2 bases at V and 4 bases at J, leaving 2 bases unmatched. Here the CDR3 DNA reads TGTGCCAGCAGTTACACGGGACTAGCGGGATACGAGCAGTACTTC. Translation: CASSYTGLAGYEQYF.

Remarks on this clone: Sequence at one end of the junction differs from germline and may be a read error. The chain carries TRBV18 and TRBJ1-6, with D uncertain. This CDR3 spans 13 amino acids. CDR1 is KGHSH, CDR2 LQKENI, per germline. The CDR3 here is CASSPENNSPLHF. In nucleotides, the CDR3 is TGTGCCAGCTCACCTGAGAATAACTCACCCCTCCACTTT. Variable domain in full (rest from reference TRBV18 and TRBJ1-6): NAGVMQNPRHLVRRRGQEARLRCSPMKGHSHVYWYRQLPEEGLKFMVYLQKENIIDESGMPKERFSAEFPKEGPSILRIQQVVRGDSAAYFCASSPENNSPLHFGNGTRLTVT.

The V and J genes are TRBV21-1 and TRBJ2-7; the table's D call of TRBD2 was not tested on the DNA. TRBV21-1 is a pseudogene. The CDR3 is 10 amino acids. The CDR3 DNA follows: TGTGCGGGGAGCGGGGACGAGCAGTACTTC. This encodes CAGSGDEQYF.

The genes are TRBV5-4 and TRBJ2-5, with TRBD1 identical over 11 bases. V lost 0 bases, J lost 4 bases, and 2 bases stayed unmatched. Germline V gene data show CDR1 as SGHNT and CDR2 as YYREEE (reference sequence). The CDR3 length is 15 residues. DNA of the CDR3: TGTGCCAGCAGCTTGGCGGGGACAGGGGGAGAGACCCAGTACTTC. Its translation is CASSLAGTGGETQYF.